These T cell receptor beta chains were read from a single sample in a study of T cells after yellow fever vaccination. TCRdb called the 5' RACE reads again in MiXCR, with one record for every CDR3 protein. Among around 65,000 distinct CDR3 sequences listed, under 6.5% were seen once. The specimen comprised CD4+ T cells sorted from PBMCs, sampled around 15 days after the first yellow fever vaccination. Receptors were obtained from a man younger than 35 who received the YFV17D yellow fever vaccine. CDR3s include the opening cysteine and the closing phenylalanine or tryptophan. A D gene is named only where the DNA matches it firmly. Clone sizes are given selectively: once, few, many, or a class where the clone is expanded.

cdr3_aa cdr3_nt clone_size j_call v_call cdr3_length d_call
CASSLVAGGNYGELFF TGTGCCAGCAGCTTGGTGGCAGGGGGCAATTACGGGGAGCTGTTTTTT many TRBJ2-2 TRBV5-4 16 TRBD1
CASSQQGKNSPLHF TGTGCCAGCAGCCAACAGGGTAAAAATTCACCCCTCCACTTT many TRBJ1-6 TRBV3-1 14 -
CASRGLAGAYYNEQFF TGCGCCAGCCGCGGACTAGCGGGGGCTTACTACAATGAGCAGTTCTTC many TRBJ2-1 TRBV5-1 16 TRBD2
CATSDWRQGDNEQFF TGTGCCACCAGTGATTGGAGACAGGGCGACAATGAGCAGTTCTTC many TRBJ2-1 TRBV24-1 15 TRBD1
CASSLRRQNNEQFF TGTGCCAGCAGTTTGCGCAGGCAGAACAATGAGCAGTTCTTC many TRBJ2-1 TRBV12-3/TRBV12-4 14 -
CASSSGQGMTGELFF TGTGCCAGCAGTTCGGGACAGGGGATGACCGGGGAGCTGTTTTTT many TRBJ2-2 TRBV11-3 15 TRBD1
CASGDAISGNTIYF TGTGCCAGCGGGGACGCAATCTCTGGAAACACCATATATTTT many TRBJ1-3 TRBV6-5 14 -
CASSVGAGDSYNEQFF TGTGCCAGCAGCGTAGGGGCAGGGGACTCCTACAATGAGCAGTTCTTC many TRBJ2-1 TRBV9 16 -
CASRVSGRVDTEAFF TGTGCCAGCAGAGTCTCGGGCAGGGTGGACACTGAAGCTTTCTTT many TRBJ1-1 TRBV28 15 -
CASSFAGRAGIFSGANVLTF TGTGCCAGCAGTTTCGCCGGCCGAGCGGGGATCTTTTCGGGGGCCAACGTCCTGACTTTC many TRBJ2-6 TRBV12-3/TRBV12-4 20 TRBD2
CASSRGFINSPLHF TGTGCCAGCAGCCGAGGGTTCATTAATTCACCCCTCCACTTT few TRBJ1-6 TRBV14 14 -
CASRPSGLSTDTQYF TGTGCCAGCAGGCCTAGCGGGCTGAGCACAGATACGCAGTATTTT many TRBJ2-3 TRBV11-2 15 TRBD2
CASSPGATNEKLFF TGTGCCAGCTCACCCGGGGCAACTAATGAAAAACTGTTTTTT many TRBJ1-4 TRBV18 14 -
CAIRGTERNTEAFF TGTGCCATCAGGGGGACGGAGAGGAACACTGAAGCTTTCTTT many TRBJ1-1 TRBV10-3 14 -
CASSSGLAGFDIQYF TGTGCCAGCAGCTCAGGACTAGCGGGGTTCGACATTCAGTACTTC many TRBJ2-4 TRBV7-9 15 TRBD2
CASSPRTSGASTDTQYF TGTGCCAGCAGCCCAAGGACTAGCGGGGCTAGCACAGATACGCAGTATTTT medium-sized TRBJ2-3 TRBV7-2 17 TRBD2
CAISESGANNQPQHF TGTGCCATCAGTGAGTCAGGAGCTAACAATCAGCCCCAGCATTTT many TRBJ1-5 TRBV10-3 15 -
CASSIGASGGQETQYF TGTGCCAGTAGTATTGGGGCTAGCGGGGGACAAGAGACCCAGTACTTC many TRBJ2-5 TRBV19 16 TRBD2
CSARNLGASGGYTF TGCAGTGCTAGAAATCTCGGCGCGAGTGGGGGCTACACCTTC many TRBJ1-2 TRBV20-1 14 -
CASSLVETGGEYGYTF TGCGCCAGCAGCTTGGTAGAGACAGGGGGCGAGTATGGCTACACCTTC many TRBJ1-2 TRBV5-1 16 TRBD1
CASSPGLEETQYF TGTGCCAGCAGCCCCGGACTGGAAGAGACCCAGTACTTC many TRBJ2-5 TRBV11-2 13 -
CSAPDGKTEAFF TGCAGTGCCCCGGATGGTAAGACTGAAGCTTTCTTT few TRBJ1-1 TRBV20-1 12 -
CASSPGREQYF TGTGCCAGCTCCCCTGGACGCGAGCAGTACTTC many TRBJ2-7 TRBV18 11 -
CASSYSGGAENEQFF TGTGCCAGCAGCTATAGCGGGGGGGCTGAAAATGAGCAGTTCTTC many TRBJ2-1 TRBV7-2 15 TRBD2
CSARGTANEQYF TGCAGTGCTAGAGGAACCGCCAACGAGCAGTACTTC many TRBJ2-7 TRBV20-1 12 -
CAAALWTQDQPQHF TGTGCCGCTGCCTTGTGGACGCAGGATCAGCCCCAGCATTTT - TRBJ1-5 TRBV11-2 14 -
CASDAGSQETQYF TGTGCCAGCGACGCCGGGAGCCAAGAGACCCAGTACTTC - TRBJ2-5 TRBV5-4 13 -
CASSLMGITGELFF TGTGCCAGCAGTTTAATGGGAATTACCGGGGAGCTGTTTTTT many TRBJ2-2 TRBV12-3/TRBV12-4 14 -
CASSLDRDRPTNEKLFF TGTGCCAGCAGCTTAGATCGGGACAGGCCAACTAATGAAAAACTGTTTTTT many TRBJ1-4 TRBV11-2 17 TRBD1
CASSAGQETQYF TGTGCCAGCAGCGCCGGCCAAGAGACCCAGTACTTC many TRBJ2-5 TRBV7-2 12 -
CASTGWGTDTQYF TGTGCCAGCACCGGCTGGGGCACAGATACGCAGTATTTT many TRBJ2-3 TRBV6-2/TRBV6-3 13 -
CSALDRAGGTEAFF TGCAGTGCGCTGGACAGGGCAGGAGGAACTGAAGCTTTCTTT few TRBJ1-1 TRBV20-1 14 TRBD1
CASSWGELQGSTIYF TGTGCCAGCAGCTGGGGAGAACTACAGGGGTCCACCATATATTTT many TRBJ1-3 TRBV7-6 15 TRBD1
CSADRDRGGTDTQYF TGCAGTGCTGACCGGGACAGGGGGGGCACAGATACGCAGTATTTT many TRBJ2-3 TRBV20-1 15 TRBD1
CASRPPGLETDTQYF TGTGCCAGCAGGCCCCCGGGACTAGAAACAGATACGCAGTATTTT medium-sized TRBJ2-3 TRBV12-3/TRBV12-4 15 TRBD2
CATRAGTGYNQPQHF TGTGCCACCAGGGCGGGGACAGGGTACAATCAGCCCCAGCATTTT many TRBJ1-5 TRBV27 15 TRBD1
CASSSLQGLAVGYTF TGTGCCAGCAGCTCTTTACAGGGGCTTGCAGTGGGCTACACCTTC many TRBJ1-2 TRBV11-2 15 TRBD1
CASTPMGTSETQYF TGTGCCAGCACCCCAATGGGGACTAGCGAGACCCAGTACTTC many TRBJ2-5 TRBV7-2 14 TRBD2
CASSPLQLYEQYF TGTGCCAGCTCACCACTACAGCTCTACGAGCAGTACTTC many TRBJ2-7 TRBV18 13 -
CASSLRGRGETTGELFF TGTGCCAGCAGCTTACGGGGTCGCGGGGAAACCACCGGGGAGCTGTTTTTT many TRBJ2-2 TRBV7-8 17 -
CASSAGSGTSGMNEQFF TGCGCCAGCAGCGCAGGCTCCGGGACTAGCGGGATGAATGAGCAGTTCTTC many TRBJ2-1 TRBV4-1 17 TRBD2
CASSFGQVYSPLHF TGTGCCAGCAGCTTCGGACAGGTCTATTCACCCCTCCACTTT many TRBJ1-6 TRBV5-8 14 TRBD1
CASSLSARGDEQFF TGTGCCAGCAGCCTCTCGGCCCGGGGCGATGAGCAGTTCTTC many TRBJ2-1 TRBV7-9 14 -
CAIWTGNSNNEQFF TGTGCCATCTGGACCGGGAATAGCAACAATGAGCAGTTCTTC many TRBJ2-1 TRBV10-3 14 -
CASSREGSTEAFF TGCGCCAGCAGCCGGGAAGGGAGCACTGAAGCTTTCTTT many TRBJ1-1 TRBV5-1 13 -
CASGWDSWYEQYF TGTGCTAGTGGATGGGACAGTTGGTACGAGCAGTACTTC many TRBJ2-7 TRBV12-5 13 TRBD1
CASSLDRTEIRNGYTF TGCGCCAGCAGCTTGGATCGGACAGAAATCCGCAATGGCTACACCTTC many TRBJ1-2 TRBV5-1 16 -
CASWTGGYGYTF TGTGCCAGCTGGACAGGGGGCTATGGCTACACCTTC many TRBJ1-2 TRBV6-1 12 TRBD1
CSAQTGGYGYTF TGCAGTGCCCAGACAGGGGGTTATGGCTACACCTTC many TRBJ1-2 TRBV20-1 12 TRBD1
CASSENSYEQYF TGCGCCAGCAGCGAAAACAGCTACGAGCAGTACTTC many TRBJ2-7 TRBV5-1 12 -
CASSISNEQFF TGTGCCAGTAGTATTTCTAACGAGCAGTTCTTC many TRBJ2-1 TRBV19 11 -
CASHWTSGRTGELFF TGTGCCAGCCACTGGACTAGCGGGAGGACCGGGGAGCTGTTTTTT - TRBJ2-2 TRBV5-6 15 TRBD2
CASSQAGAGGGETQYF TGCGCCAGCAGCCAAGCTGGAGCAGGGGGGGGGGAGACCCAGTACTTC many TRBJ2-5 TRBV4-1 16 -